Shown below are 2 T cell receptor beta chains from a single sample sequenced in a study of T cells in Graves' hyperthyroidism and ophthalmopathy. The CDR3 regions of TCR beta were amplified from RNA transcripts. The HTBI set primed first-round TCR CDR3 RT-PCR. Using its own MiXCR run on the multiplex PCR reads, TCRdb lists one record per CDR3 protein. The sample lists fewer than 450,000 distinct CDR3 sequences; about 17% were seen once. The specimen was blood. The receptors were gathered from a woman younger than 45 with Graves' hyperthyroidism that later progressed to Graves' ophthalmopathy.

This clonotype has a count of ten or more. The genes are TRBV27 and TRBJ2-1; tentative D call: TRBD1 (6 bases). V was trimmed by 5 bases and J by 1 base, leaving 12 bases between them. This CDR3 contains 15 residues. Germline V lookup: CDR1 MNHEY, CDR2 SMNVEV (reference sequence). This CDR3 reads CASSLTGFSYNEQFF. CDR3 in DNA: TGTGCCAGCAGTCTAACAGGGTTTTCCTACAATGAGCAGTTCTTC.

This clonotype was counted ten times or more. V is TRBV6-1 and J is TRBJ2-1, with no clear D. CDR1 and CDR2 from the germline V gene are MNHNS and SASEGT. The CDR3 spans 13 residues. V lost 7 bases and J 3 bases, leaving 10 bases between the germline ends. CDR3 sequence: CASKSHGYNEQFF. In DNA, the CDR3 is TGTGCCAGCAAGTCCCACGGCTACAATGAGCAGTTCTTC.